The 11 T cell receptor beta chains given below trace back to one sample, sequenced in a study of T cell repertoires in cytomegalovirus infection. TCRdb reprocessed the reads with MiXCR, giving one entry per CDR3 protein. The sample comprises tens of thousands of distinct CDR3 sequences, just under 4% of which are singletons, and around a fifth rests with the top ten. Sequencing was performed on PBMCs. These receptors were taken from a human donor in good health (CMV status not recorded). Some clones in this sample may be carry-over from other donors' samples.

This clonotype turned up a few times. The V and J genes are TRBV7-8 and TRBJ1-5; 7 nucleotides agree with TRBD1. The length of the CDR3 is 14 residues. Per the germline V gene, CDR1 is SGHVS and CDR2 is FQNEAQ. V shed 3 bases, J shed 5 bases, and the junction held 4 bases outside the gene matches. This chain's CDR3 is CASSFTGDDQPQHF. CDR3 nucleotide sequence: TGTGCCAGCAGCTTCACAGGGGATGATCAGCCCCAGCATTTT.

This clonotype has only a few counts. The V gene is TRBV28, the J gene TRBJ1-5; D may be TRBD1 (5 bases). Germline V lookup: CDR1 MDHEN, CDR2 SYDVKM. V was cut by 2 bases and J by 3 bases, with 20 bases left in between. This CDR3 spans 18 amino acids. The CDR3 spells CASSLVPGTDPFNQPQHF. CDR3 nucleotide sequence: TGTGCCAGCAGTTTAGTCCCCGGGACCGACCCATTCAATCAGCCCCAGCATTTT.

This clonotype has at least ten counts. V is TRBV10-3 and J is TRBJ2-1; 7 bases fit TRBD2. CDR1 ENHRY and CDR2 SYGVKD come from the germline V gene. The length of the CDR3 is 11 residues. Germline trimming cut 6 bases from V and 8 bases from J; bases unmatched to any gene: 1. CDR3 sequence reads: CAISREDEQFF. For the CDR3, the DNA is TGTGCCATCAGCCGGGAGGATGAGCAGTTCTTC.

At least ten counts were recorded for this clonotype. The chain joins TRBV7-2 to TRBJ2-7; TRBD2 might be the D (6 bases). Germline assignment: CDR1 SGHTA and CDR2 FQGNSA. Trimming left V 1 base short and J 5 bases short, with 12 bases between. The CDR3 contains 14 residues. The CDR3 loop reads CASSLDLGRNEQYF. The CDR3 DNA follows: TGTGCCAGCAGCTTAGACCTGGGGAGGAACGAGCAGTACTTC. Together with reference TRBV7-2 and TRBJ2-7, the CDR3 gives the full variable domain: GAGVSQSPSNKVTEKGKDVELRCDPISGHTALYWYRQSLGQGLEFLIYFQGNSAPDKSGLPSDRFSAERTGGSVSTLTIQRTQQEDSAVYLCASSLDLGRNEQYFGPGTRLTVT.

This clonotype was counted many times. The gene calls are TRBV30 and TRBJ1-1; no clear D gene. This CDR3 is built from 12 residues. Per the germline V gene, CDR1 is GTSNPN and CDR2 is SVGIG (reference sequence). Trimming took off 0 bases at V and 1 base at J, with 3 bases between the two ends. CDR3 bases: TGTGCCTGGAGTGTAAGGAACACTGAAGCTTTCTTT. Translated: CAWSVRNTEAFF. Looking up the rest from reference TRBV30 and TRBJ1-1 gives the full variable domain: SQTIHQWPATLVQPVGSPLSLECTVEGTSNPNLYWYRQAAGRGLQLLFYSVGIGQISSEVPQNLSASRPQDRQFILSSKKLLLSDSGFYLCAWSVRNTEAFFGQGTRLTVV.

This clonotype showed up many times. The chain employs TRBV7-2 and TRBJ2-5; TRBD2 agrees at 8 bases. Germline V gene lookup returns CDR1 SGHTA and CDR2 FQGNSA. Trimming removed 6 bases from V and 4 bases from J; junction bases left unmatched: 7. The CDR3 extends over 14 amino acids. CDR3 region: CASRPGLAGETQYF. The CDR3 DNA reads as TGTGCCAGCAGACCAGGACTAGCTGGAGAGACCCAGTACTTC.

This clonotype was counted at least ten times. This chain connects TRBV4-2 to TRBJ2-5; TRBD1 might be the D (5 bases). Per germline, CDR1 LGHNA and CDR2 YNFKEQ. CDR3 length: 15 residues. Trimming stripped 0 bases from V and 4 bases from J, with 12 bases between. The CDR3 protein is CASSQDPGFAETQYF. The CDR3 DNA sequence: TGTGCCAGCAGCCAAGACCCAGGGTTCGCAGAGACCCAGTACTTC.

This clonotype was counted ten times or more. The V and J genes are TRBV7-6 and TRBJ2-3, with 10 bases aligning to TRBD2. The V gene's germline CDR1 is SGHVS and CDR2 FNYEAQ. The CDR3 contains 16 residues. Unmatched junction bases numbered 10, after V lost 5 bases and J lost 5 bases. CDR3 amino acids: CASSVVAGGGQDTQYF. The CDR3 coding sequence is TGTGCCAGCAGCGTCGTAGCGGGAGGAGGGCAAGATACGCAGTATTTT.

This clonotype has at least ten counts. The gene calls are TRBV6-6 and TRBJ1-5; possibly TRBD1 for D (6 bases). This CDR3 is 16 amino acids long. V lost 2 bases, J lost 0 bases, and 11 bases lay in between. Germline assignment: CDR1 MNHNY and CDR2 SVGAGI (reference sequence). Written as DNA, the CDR3 is TGTGCCAGCAGTTACAAGGGGACAAATAGCAATCAGCCCCAGCATTTT. This gives the protein CASSYKGTNSNQPQHF.

This clonotype was counted at least ten times. V gene TRBV29-1 combines with J gene TRBJ1-1; 7 nucleotides align to TRBD1. Trimming at V came to 5 bases and at J to 3 bases, leaving 6 bases not matched to a gene. The CDR3 loop spans 13 amino acids. Germline V gene sequence: CDR1 SQVTM, CDR2 ANQGSEA. CDR3 nucleotide sequence: TGCAGCGTTCATACAGGGGAGTACACTGAAGCTTTCTTT. It yields the protein CSVHTGEYTEAFF.

In this sample, this clonotype turned up many times. This chain links TRBV7-6 with TRBJ1-2; 10 positions match TRBD1. Looked up from germline, CDR1 is SGHVS and CDR2 is FNYEAQ. V trimming: 5 bases; J trimming: 3 bases; junction bases outside the gene matches: 3. The CDR3 contains 14 residues. Here the CDR3 reads CASSAGTGDYGYTF. Here the CDR3 DNA reads TGTGCCAGCAGCGCAGGGACAGGGGACTATGGCTACACCTTC. The variable domain in full, with the rest retrieved from reference TRBV7-6 and TRBJ1-2, is GAGVSQSPRYKVTKRGQDVALRCDPISGHVSLYWYRQALGQGPEFLTYFNYEAQQDKSGLPNDRFSAERPEGSISTLTIQRTEQRDSAMYRCASSAGTGDYGYTFGSGTRLTVV.